A single sample gave rise to the 25 T cell receptor beta chains below, sequenced in a study of T-cell reconstitution after alpha-beta-depleted transplantation in children. Molecular barcoding with unique molecular identifiers was used for the TCRbeta library. TCRdb ran MiXCR on the PCR reads and lists one entry per CDR3 protein. Of roughly 500,000 distinct CDR3 sequences detected, about 30% appear once; the ten largest clones hold 2% to 2.5%. This sample comprised PBMCs from the stem cell graft donor, obtained from the stem cell graft. The receptors come from a human donor who donated a stem cell graft to a child with aplastic anemia.

This clonotype was found a few times. The gene calls are TRBV29-1 and TRBJ2-5, with D possibly matching TRBD2 (6 bases). CDR3 length equals 14 residues. The V gene lost 5 bases and the J gene lost 3 bases, with 16 bases spanning the gap. Germline CDR1 SQVTM, CDR2 ANQGSEA. The CDR3 bases are TGCAGCGTTTTATCAAGACTAGTTAAAGAGACCCAGTACTTC. This gives the protein CSVLSRLVKETQYF.

The chain links TRBV27 to TRBJ2-5, with D possibly called TRBD1 or TRBD2 (5 bases each). Between the trimmed V and J ends, which lost 6 bases and 6 bases, there was a span of 14 bases. CDR3 size: 13 residues. Germline V gene sequence: CDR1 MNHEY, CDR2 SMNVEV (reference sequence). CDR3: CASRGRPRQTQYF. The CDR3 DNA reads as TGTGCCAGCAGGGGACGCCCTCGCCAGACCCAGTACTTC.

The J gene is TRBJ2-7, the V gene TRBV4-3, with D possibly matching TRBD2 (5 bases). CDR1 and CDR2 (germline): LGHNA, YSLEER. Trimming left V 4 bases short and J 4 bases short, with 11 bases between. The CDR3 covers 13 residues. CDR3 coding DNA: TGCGCCAGCAGCCCCGGAGGAGGATACGAGCAGTACTTC. It specifies CASSPGGGYEQYF.

The chain has TRBV2 and TRBJ1-1; D not resolved. The CDR3 length is 13 residues. The V gene lost 3 bases and the J gene lost 1 base, with 6 bases spanning the gap. Germline CDR1 reads SNHLY; CDR2 reads FYNNEI. The chain's CDR3 is CASSEEQNTEAFF. The CDR3 bases are TGTGCCAGCAGTGAGGAACAGAACACTGAAGCTTTCTTT.

The count of this clonotype is one. The genes are TRBV12-3 or TRBV12-4 and TRBJ2-1; no firm D call. V dropped 3 bases and J dropped 7 bases, with 10 bases sitting between them. The CDR3 covers 13 residues. This CDR3 reads CASSFTRWNEQFF. CDR3 sequence (DNA): TGTGCCAGCAGTTTCACCAGGTGGAATGAGCAGTTCTTC.

The chain links TRBV5-1 to TRBJ2-1; D might be TRBD2 (6 bases). Trimming stripped 5 bases from V and 7 bases from J, with 19 bases between. CDR1 SGHRS and CDR2 YFSETQ come from the germline V gene. This CDR3 has 15 residues. The CDR3 DNA reads TGCGCCAGCAGAAACACGGGAGAAAAGACGAATGAGCAGTTCTTC. Amino acids: CASRNTGEKTNEQFF.

The rearrangement joins TRBV6-5 to TRBJ2-5, with no clear D. The germline CDR1 and CDR2 sequences are MNHEY and SVGAGI. The CDR3 has 13 amino acids. With 6 bases removed from V and 1 base from J, the gap between germline ends came to 9 bases. The CDR3 is CASRINLQETQYF. The CDR3 region has the DNA TGTGCCAGCAGAATCAACCTCCAAGAGACCCAGTACTTC.

This clonotype was seen only a few times. The chain joins TRBV9 to TRBJ2-1, with 8 bases identical to TRBD2. CDR3 length: 15 amino acids. Trimming at V came to 3 bases and at J to 4 bases, leaving 6 bases not matched to a gene. Per germline, CDR1 SGDLS and CDR2 YYNGEE. CDR3 in DNA: TGTGCCAGCAGCGCTGAGGGACTAGGGTACAATGAGCAGTTCTTC. Protein sequence: CASSAEGLGYNEQFF.

This clonotype has only a few counts. The chain carries TRBV5-5 and TRBJ1-5; the D is unclear. This CDR3 region has 16 residues. Between the trimmed V and J ends, which lost 2 bases and 4 bases, there was a span of 16 bases. Per the germline V gene, CDR1 is SGHKS and CDR2 is YYEKEE (reference sequence). This chain's CDR3 is CASSFRVENFNQPQHF. Written as DNA, the CDR3 is TGTGCCAGCAGCTTTAGAGTTGAGAACTTTAATCAGCCCCAGCATTTT.

The chain is built from TRBV7-2 and TRBJ1-5, with D hard to call. The CDR3 is 14 residues long. Deletions cut 5 bases from V and 8 bases from J, with 16 bases between. CDR1 is SGHTA, CDR2 FQGNSA, per germline. CDR3 sequence (DNA): TGTGCCAGCAGCCCCTCGGGCCCCGGGGAGCCCCAGCATTTT. Translation: CASSPSGPGEPQHF.

The chain is built from TRBV6-1 and TRBJ2-7, with D tentatively TRBD2 (5 bases). Deletions cut 4 bases from V and 2 bases from J, with 15 bases between. This CDR3 has 15 residues. Germline CDR1 and CDR2: MNHNS and SASEGT. The CDR3, as DNA: TGTGCCAGCAGTGGAGGACTGGGCCTCCCCTACGAGCAGTACTTC. Translation gives CASSGGLGLPYEQYF.

This clonotype was observed once. The chain joins TRBV20-1 to TRBJ1-2, with 10 positions matching TRBD1. Unmatched junction bases numbered 17, after V lost 4 bases and J lost 6 bases. Germline V lookup: CDR1 DFQATT, CDR2 SNEGSKA (reference sequence). The CDR3 sequence is 17 residues long. CDR3 DNA: TGCAGTGCTACCGGCTCCGGGACAGGGGCAGGAGTGGATGGCTACACCTTC. Translation gives CSATGSGTGAGVDGYTF.

This clonotype appeared a few times. The chain joins TRBV20-1 to TRBJ1-5; D is undetermined. The CDR3 runs to 16 residues. The germline CDR1 and CDR2 sequences are DFQATT and SNEGSKA (reference sequence). V lost 4 bases and J 2 bases, leaving 18 bases between the germline ends. The CDR3 is CSANFGVGIRNQPQHF. The CDR3 DNA is TGCAGTGCTAATTTCGGGGTGGGTATACGCAATCAGCCCCAGCATTTT.

The V call is TRBV5-1, the J call TRBJ2-3, with unresolved D. Trimming cost V 0 bases and J 4 bases, with 12 bases left between them. Germline V lookup: CDR1 SGHRS, CDR2 YFSETQ. The CDR3 is made up of 15 amino acids. The DNA for the CDR3 is TGCGCCAGCAGCTTGGAGGTCGTGGGTGCAGATACGCAGTATTTT. Amino acids: CASSLEVVGADTQYF.

This clonotype was counted a few times. The chain joins TRBV12-3 or TRBV12-4 to TRBJ2-2, with 12 bases matching TRBD2. The CDR3 consists of 16 residues. The V segment lost 6 bases and the J segment 5 bases; nucleotides outside the gene matches: 7. CDR3 bases: TGTGCCAGCAGAGAACTAGCGGGAGGCTTTACCGGGGAGCTGTTTTTT. This encodes CASRELAGGFTGELFF.

The J gene is TRBJ2-7, the V gene TRBV10-3; maybe TRBD1 (6 bases). Trimming left V 6 bases short and J 6 bases short, with 12 bases between. This CDR3 has 12 residues. Per the germline V gene, CDR1 is ENHRY and CDR2 is SYGVKD. In DNA, the CDR3 is TGTGCCATCAGCCCCACAGGGACCGAGCAGTACGTC. Protein sequence: CAISPTGTEQYV.

The V call is TRBV12-3 or TRBV12-4, the J call TRBJ2-5, with TRBD2 as a possible D gene (6 bases). The length of the CDR3 is 15 residues. Deletions cut 1 base from V and 2 bases from J, with 11 bases between. This chain's CDR3 is CASSLVGRGQETQYF. The DNA for the CDR3 is TGTGCCAGCAGTTTAGTGGGACGGGGGCAAGAGACCCAGTACTTC.

This clonotype was counted between two and nine times. The chain combines TRBV20-1 with TRBJ2-7; D possibly corresponds to TRBD1 (6 bases). The ends were cut back, 5 bases at V and 2 bases at J, with 13 bases in the middle. Looked up from germline, CDR1 is DFQATT and CDR2 is SNEGSKA (reference sequence). This CDR3 is 13 amino acids long. The CDR3 DNA reads TGCAGTGCTCGTTGGACAGCAACCTACGAGCAGTACTTC. Its translation is CSARWTATYEQYF.

The chain carries TRBV29-1 and TRBJ1-2; 7 nucleotides agree with TRBD1. J gave up 4 bases and V 6 bases, and 11 bases lay outside the gene matches. This CDR3 has 14 residues. Per the germline V gene, CDR1 is SQVTM and CDR2 is ANQGSEA. CDR3: CSVGRDSPFYGYTF. The CDR3 DNA reads as TGCAGCGTGGGCCGGGACAGCCCTTTCTATGGCTACACCTTC.

The V and J genes are TRBV12-3 or TRBV12-4 and TRBJ1-4; D gene uncertain. Trimming took off 5 bases at V and 5 bases at J, with 24 bases between the two ends. This CDR3 has 18 amino acids. CDR3 in DNA: TGTGCCAGCAGTCACCGTATGGTGAGAACTGGGGAGAATGAAAAACTGTTTTTT. This gives the protein CASSHRMVRTGENEKLFF.

There are a few counts of this clonotype. This rearrangement joins TRBV28 to TRBJ2-5, with D hard to call. Deletions cut 2 bases from V and 8 bases from J, with 9 bases between. Germline-derived CDR1 and CDR2 are MDHEN and SYDVKM. The CDR3 has 12 residues. This chain's CDR3 is CASSLNRLTQYF. The CDR3 region has the DNA TGTGCCAGCAGTTTAAACCGCCTAACCCAGTACTTC.

V gene TRBV20-1 combines with J gene TRBJ1-1; D is ambiguous. Trimming took off 5 bases at V and 0 bases at J, with 10 bases between the two ends. Germline values: CDR1 DFQATT, CDR2 SNEGSKA (reference sequence). CDR3 length equals 13 residues. CDR3 nucleotides: TGCAGTGCTCGGAACAGAATGAACACTGAAGCTTTCTTT. It is translated as CSARNRMNTEAFF.

This chain uses TRBV5-1 with TRBJ1-1, with TRBD1 as a possible D gene (6 bases). The V and J ends lost 6 bases and 0 bases respectively, with 15 bases between them. The CDR3 spans 15 residues. Germline V CDR1 and CDR2: SGHRS, YFSETQ. Written as DNA, the CDR3 is TGCGCCAGCACCCTACAGGGTGGGATGAACACTGAAGCTTTCTTT. This encodes CASTLQGGMNTEAFF.

This clonotype appeared a few times. The chain uses TRBV6-1 and TRBJ2-7; D perhaps matches TRBD2 (6 bases). This CDR3 comprises 14 residues. CDR1 MNHNS and CDR2 SASEGT come from the germline V gene. The germline V and J ends were trimmed by 9 bases and 2 bases, with 17 bases remaining between them. CDR3 sequence reads: CASTAAGKTYEQYF. The CDR3 DNA reads as TGTGCCAGTACCGCGGCGGGGAAAACCTACGAGCAGTACTTC.

The chain joins TRBV4-3 to TRBJ1-1, with a weak D call TRBD1 (5 bases). Looked up from germline, CDR1 is LGHNA and CDR2 is YSLEER. There are 15 residues in the CDR3. Trimming shortened V by 1 base and J by 8 bases, and 17 bases separated the two germline ends. CDR3 loop: CASSQGGGKTSEAFF. The CDR3 DNA is TGCGCCAGCAGCCAAGGGGGGGGAAAAACTTCGGAAGCTTTCTTT.